This TCR beta chain was obtained from a study of T cell responses to AZD1222 COVID-19 vaccine. Points from the study as a whole: Sampling that yielded the repertoires occurred only after the peak T cell response. Regions 160-218 and 743-854 held dominance among vaccine-associated CD4 TCRs, which spanned spike. White British ancestry dominated among donors, who included more females, and clonal diversity was possibly underestimated.

With regard to this clone: The target antigen is unknown.

The table came from immunoSEQ multiplex PCR; TCRdb's copy has only in-frame clones and leaves some out. The sample records roughly 140,000 clones, roughly 88% being singletons. The V segment lost 4 bases and the J segment 4 bases; nucleotides outside the gene matches: 3. CDR3 size: 13 residues. The germline CDR1 and CDR2 sequences are SGHVS and FQNEAQ. The TCR comes from an adult in good health. The chain combines TRBV7-8 with TRBJ1-2, with 7 bases matching TRBD1. The specimen comprised peripheral blood, sampled on day 0 of MenACWY control vaccination. CDR3 sequence reads: CASSSTGRYGYTF. The DNA of the CDR3 is TGTGCCAGCAGCTCGACAGGGCGCTATGGCTACACCTTC.